Below, 2 T cell receptor beta chains from the same sample are listed, as sequenced in a study of OX40 agonist ivuxolimab in advanced cancers. Receptors were amplified or captured by the immunoSEQ multiplex PCR assay. In its TCRdb copy, this immuneACCESS table keeps in-frame sequences only and misses some clones. Where compared with another copy, unresolved V genes explain less than half of these, and the others have no known cause. Counted in this sample were over 45,000 clones; approximately 84% of them appeared once. The ten most abundant clones make up 1% to 1.3% of the sample. Sequences were derived from CD4+ or CD8+ T cells sorted from blood, sampled in a trial of the OX40 agonist ivuxolimab. These receptors were obtained from an adult with an advanced solid tumor such as melanoma, head and neck, liver or kidney cancer.

The table lists this clone with a few counts. The V and J genes are TRBV30 and TRBJ1-6; D is undetermined. V was cut by 0 bases and J by 5 bases, with 14 bases left in between. CDR1 is GTSNPN, CDR2 SVGIG, per germline (reference sequence). The CDR3 has 16 amino acids. The CDR3 region is CAWSVDKVSNNSPLHF. CDR3 nucleotide sequence: TGTGCCTGGAGTGTGGATAAGGTTTCTAATAATTCACCCCTCCACTTT.

The chain couples TRBV7-6 to TRBJ2-2, with 9 bases identical to TRBD2. CDR3 length: 15 amino acids. The V gene end was trimmed by 5 bases and the J gene end by 5 bases; junction bases not matched to a gene: 6. Germline CDR1 reads SGHVS; CDR2 reads FNYEAQ. CDR3 residues: CASSLSAGGTGELFF. CDR3 sequence (DNA): TGTGCCAGCAGCCTCTCGGCGGGAGGGACCGGGGAGCTGTTTTTT.